The rows below give T cell receptor beta chains drawn from one sample of a study of CD8 T cells in Susac syndrome. MiXCR, applied by TCRdb to the immunoSEQ multiplex PCR reads, yields one record per CDR3 protein. The sample records 100,000 or so distinct CDR3 sequences, roughly 96% being singletons. The material sequenced was CD8+ T cells from PBMCs. These TCRs come from a human donor with Susac syndrome. Each CDR3 is given with its conserved first and last residue. A D gene is named only where the DNA matches it firmly. Clone sizes are given selectively: once, few, many, or a class where the clone is expanded.

CDR3 DNA | CDR3 protein | D gene | clone size | J gene | V gene
TGTGCCAGCAGTGAAGACAGGGATCGGGGCTACACCTTC | CASSEDRDRGYTF | NA | NA | TRBJ1-2 | TRBV2
TGTGCCAGCAGCTTAGAACAGGGCGCGAACACCGGGGAGCTGTTTTTT | CASSLEQGANTGELFF | NA | NA | TRBJ2-2 | TRBV11-1
TGTGCCAGCAGCGCGGGACTCTCGAGCTCCTACGAGCAGTACTTC | CASSAGLSSSYEQYF | NA | NA | TRBJ2-7 | TRBV2
TGCAGTGCTAGTCCTCACAATGAGCAGTTCTTC | CSASPHNEQFF | NA | NA | TRBJ2-1 | TRBV20-1
TGTGCCCACAGTCCGGGGCCCTACAATGAGCAGTTCTTC | CAHSPGPYNEQFF | NA | NA | TRBJ2-1 | TRBV28
TGTGCCAGCAGTGAGAGTCCCGGGGAGCTGTTTTTT | CASSESPGELFF | NA | NA | TRBJ2-2 | TRBV5-4
TGTGCCAGCAGCCAGGGACTGCACACCGGGGAGCTGTTTTTT | CASSQGLHTGELFF | NA | NA | TRBJ2-2 | TRBV6-4
TGTGCCAGCAGCCCCAGGGAGGGGGTAGGGGAGCAGTTCTTC | CASSPREGVGEQFF | NA | NA | TRBJ2-1 | TRBV7-9
TGTGCCAGCAGTGAAGGGCAGGGTGGGGGTTATGGCTACACCTTC | CASSEGQGGGYGYTF | NA | NA | TRBJ1-2 | TRBV2
TGTGCCAGCAGCGTTGACAGGGGGGAGACCCAGTACTTC | CASSVDRGETQYF | TRBD1 | NA | TRBJ2-5 | TRBV9
TGCAGTGCTAGAGAGCTCGGGACTGAAGCTTTCTTT | CSARELGTEAFF | NA | NA | TRBJ1-1 | TRBV20-1
TGTGCCAGCAGCCTCCAATGGCTAGCGGGAGGGAGCTCCTACAATGAGCAGTTCTTC | CASSLQWLAGGSSYNEQFF | TRBD2 | NA | TRBJ2-1 | TRBV2
TGTGCCAGCAGCGATTGGGAGACCCAGTACTTC | CASSDWETQYF | NA | NA | TRBJ2-5 | TRBV27
TGTGCCAGCAGTCTCAGACGGAGCCAGCCCCAGCATTTT | CASSLRRSQPQHF | NA | NA | TRBJ1-5 | TRBV28
TGTGCCAGTACCCCTACAGGGGATGTCACTGAAGCTTTCTTT | CASTPTGDVTEAFF | TRBD1 | NA | TRBJ1-1 | TRBV19
TGTGCCAGCAGTTCGGGACTTATGGCCTACGAGCAGTACTTC | CASSSGLMAYEQYF | NA | NA | TRBJ2-7 | TRBV6-5
TGTGCCACCCAGTCCCACGGAAAAATTGAAGCTTTCTTT | CATQSHGKIEAFF | NA | once | TRBJ1-1 | TRBV12-3/TRBV12-4
TGTGCCAGCAGCTCACCGGGACAGGGAAGGGAGACCCAGTACTTC | CASSSPGQGRETQYF | TRBD1 | NA | TRBJ2-5 | TRBV7-8
TGTGCCAGCAGTCTGGGGTGGACTAGCTTCCCCGAGCAGTACTTC | CASSLGWTSFPEQYF | TRBD2 | NA | TRBJ2-7 | TRBV28
TGTGCCAGCAGTTTATCTTCGGGTATCCTCTACGAGCAGTACTTC | CASSLSSGILYEQYF | NA | NA | TRBJ2-7 | TRBV27
TGCGCCAGCAGCCTTCCTATCCCGACAGGGAAAAACTCGGGGGAGCAGTACTTC | CASSLPIPTGKNSGEQYF | TRBD1 | once | TRBJ2-7 | TRBV4-1
TGTGCCAGCAGCTTAGCGCTGGGCTCTGGGGCCAACGTCCTGACTTTC | CASSLALGSGANVLTF | NA | NA | TRBJ2-6 | TRBV7-9
TGCGCCAGCAGCGGAGCCCGGAGTAGCACAGATACGCAGTATTTT | CASSGARSSTDTQYF | NA | NA | TRBJ2-3 | TRBV5-1
TGTGCCAGCAGCACCCTGGAGGGCCCCAATCAGCCCCAGCATTTT | CASSTLEGPNQPQHF | NA | NA | TRBJ1-5 | TRBV6-2/TRBV6-3
TGCAGTGCTAGTGGGGACAGGAGCTCCTACGAGCAGTACTTC | CSASGDRSSYEQYF | TRBD1 | NA | TRBJ2-7 | TRBV20-1
TGTGCCAGCAGTCCTTGGGCAGGGGATGGCTACACCTTC | CASSPWAGDGYTF | NA | NA | TRBJ1-2 | TRBV6-5
TGTGCCAGTAGACAGGGGGCGCGGGAGACCCAGTACTTC | CASRQGARETQYF | TRBD1 | NA | TRBJ2-5 | TRBV19
TGTGCCAGCAGCCTGGGACAGGGGGAGACCCAGTACTTC | CASSLGQGETQYF | TRBD1 | NA | TRBJ2-5 | TRBV27
TGTGCCAGCAGTGACCGTCCCCTTTTGGTAGCCAAAAACATTCAGTACTTC | CASSDRPLLVAKNIQYF | NA | NA | TRBJ2-4 | TRBV6-1
TGCGCCAGCAGCTTGATAACGGGTCAGCCCCAGCATTTT | CASSLITGQPQHF | NA | NA | TRBJ1-5 | TRBV5-1